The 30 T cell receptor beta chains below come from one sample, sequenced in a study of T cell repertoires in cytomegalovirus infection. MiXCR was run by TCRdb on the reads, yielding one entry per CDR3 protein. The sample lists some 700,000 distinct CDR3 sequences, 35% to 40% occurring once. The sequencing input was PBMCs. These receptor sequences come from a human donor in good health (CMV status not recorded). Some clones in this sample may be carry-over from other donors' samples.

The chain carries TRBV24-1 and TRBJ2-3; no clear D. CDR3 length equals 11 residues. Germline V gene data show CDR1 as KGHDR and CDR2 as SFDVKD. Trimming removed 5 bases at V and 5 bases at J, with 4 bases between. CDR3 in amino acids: CATSGVDTQYF. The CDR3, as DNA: TGTGCCACCAGTGGTGTAGATACGCAGTATTTT.

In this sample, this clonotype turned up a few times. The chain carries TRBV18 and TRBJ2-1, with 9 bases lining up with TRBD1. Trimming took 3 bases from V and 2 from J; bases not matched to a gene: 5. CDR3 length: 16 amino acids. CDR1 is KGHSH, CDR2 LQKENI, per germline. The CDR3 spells CASSPSRDRAYNEQFF. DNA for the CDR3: TGTGCCAGCTCACCTAGCCGGGACAGGGCCTACAATGAGCAGTTCTTC.

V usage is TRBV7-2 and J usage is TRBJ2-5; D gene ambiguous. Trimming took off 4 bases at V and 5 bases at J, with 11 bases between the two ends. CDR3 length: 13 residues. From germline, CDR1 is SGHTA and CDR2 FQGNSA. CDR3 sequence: CASSSAPPETQYF. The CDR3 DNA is TGTGCCAGCAGCTCCGCCCCACCGGAGACCCAGTACTTC.

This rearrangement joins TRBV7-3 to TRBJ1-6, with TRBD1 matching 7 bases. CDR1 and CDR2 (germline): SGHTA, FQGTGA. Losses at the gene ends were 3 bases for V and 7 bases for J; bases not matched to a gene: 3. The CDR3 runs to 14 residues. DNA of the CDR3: TGTGCCAGCAGCTTGAAACAGGGGAATTCACCCCTCCACTTT. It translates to CASSLKQGNSPLHF.

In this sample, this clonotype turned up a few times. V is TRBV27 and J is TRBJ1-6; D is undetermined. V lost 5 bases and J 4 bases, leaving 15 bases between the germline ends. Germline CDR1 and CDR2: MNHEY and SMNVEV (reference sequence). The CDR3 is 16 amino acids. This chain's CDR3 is CASSALGGPYNSPLHF. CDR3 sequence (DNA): TGTGCCAGCAGTGCCTTGGGAGGACCTTATAATTCACCCCTCCACTTT.

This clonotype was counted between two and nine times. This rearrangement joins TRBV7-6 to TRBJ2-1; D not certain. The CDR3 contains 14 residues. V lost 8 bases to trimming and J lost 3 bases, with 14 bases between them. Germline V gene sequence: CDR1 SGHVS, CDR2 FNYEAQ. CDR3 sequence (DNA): TGTGCCAGCGGGATGATCGGTGGCTACAATGAGCAGTTCTTC. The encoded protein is CASGMIGGYNEQFF.

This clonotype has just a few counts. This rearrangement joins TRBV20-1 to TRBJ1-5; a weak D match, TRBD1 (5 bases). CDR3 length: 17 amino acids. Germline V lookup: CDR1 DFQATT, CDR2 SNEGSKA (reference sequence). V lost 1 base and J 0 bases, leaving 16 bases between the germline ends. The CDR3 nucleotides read TGCAGTGCTAGAGTTCAAAGGGAGGGGTTTAGCAATCAGCCCCAGCATTTT. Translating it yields CSARVQREGFSNQPQHF.

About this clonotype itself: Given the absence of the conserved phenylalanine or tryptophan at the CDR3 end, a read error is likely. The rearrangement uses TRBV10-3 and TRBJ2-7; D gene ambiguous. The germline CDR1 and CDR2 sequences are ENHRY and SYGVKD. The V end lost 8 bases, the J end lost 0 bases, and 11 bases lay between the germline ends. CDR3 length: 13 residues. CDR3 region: CAILGKGSYEQYL. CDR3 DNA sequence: TGTGCCATCCTTGGGAAGGGCTCCTACGAGCAGTACTTA.

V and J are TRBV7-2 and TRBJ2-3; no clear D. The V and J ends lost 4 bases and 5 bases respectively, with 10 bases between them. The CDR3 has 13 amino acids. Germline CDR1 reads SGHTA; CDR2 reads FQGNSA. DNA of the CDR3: TGTGCCAGCAGCTCCCTTAGAGTAGATACGCAGTATTTT. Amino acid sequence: CASSSLRVDTQYF.

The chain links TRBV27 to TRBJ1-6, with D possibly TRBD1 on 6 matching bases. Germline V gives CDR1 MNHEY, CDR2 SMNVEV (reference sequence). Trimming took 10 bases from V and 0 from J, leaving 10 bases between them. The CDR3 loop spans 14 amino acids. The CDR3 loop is CATMDSSYNSPLHF. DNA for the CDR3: TGTGCCACCATGGACAGCTCCTATAATTCACCCCTCCACTTT.

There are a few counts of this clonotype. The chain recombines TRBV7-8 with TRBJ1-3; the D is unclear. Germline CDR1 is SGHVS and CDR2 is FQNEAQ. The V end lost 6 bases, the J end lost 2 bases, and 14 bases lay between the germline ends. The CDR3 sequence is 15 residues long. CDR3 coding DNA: TGTGCCAGCAGTCCCCGGGGTGTCGCTGGAAACACCATATATTTT. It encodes CASSPRGVAGNTIYF.

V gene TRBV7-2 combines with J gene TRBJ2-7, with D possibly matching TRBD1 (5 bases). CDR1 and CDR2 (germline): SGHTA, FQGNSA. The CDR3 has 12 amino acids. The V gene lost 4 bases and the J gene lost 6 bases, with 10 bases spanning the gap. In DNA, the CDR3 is TGTGCCAGCAGCTCGCTAGGGGTCGAGCAGTACTTC. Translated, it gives CASSSLGVEQYF. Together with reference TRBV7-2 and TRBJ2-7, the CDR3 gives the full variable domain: GAGVSQSPSNKVTEKGKDVELRCDPISGHTALYWYRQSLGQGLEFLIYFQGNSAPDKSGLPSDRFSAERTGGSVSTLTIQRTQQEDSAVYLCASSSLGVEQYFGPGTRLTVT.

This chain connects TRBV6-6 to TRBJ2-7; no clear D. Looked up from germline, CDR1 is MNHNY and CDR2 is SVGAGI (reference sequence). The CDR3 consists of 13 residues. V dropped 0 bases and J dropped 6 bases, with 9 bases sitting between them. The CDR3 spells CASSYSRAFEQYF. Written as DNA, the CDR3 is TGTGCCAGCAGTTACTCAAGGGCCTTCGAGCAGTACTTC.

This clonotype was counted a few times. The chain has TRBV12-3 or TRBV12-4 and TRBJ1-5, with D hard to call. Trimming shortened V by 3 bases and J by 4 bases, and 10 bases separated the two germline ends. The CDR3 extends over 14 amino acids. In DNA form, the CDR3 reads TGTGCCAGCAGTTTGATGCACGGGAATCAGCCCCAGCATTTT. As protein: CASSLMHGNQPQHF.

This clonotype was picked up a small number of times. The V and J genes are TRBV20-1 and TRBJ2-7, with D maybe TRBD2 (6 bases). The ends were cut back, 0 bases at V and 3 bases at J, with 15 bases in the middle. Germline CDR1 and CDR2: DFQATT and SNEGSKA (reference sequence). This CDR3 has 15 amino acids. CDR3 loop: CSARDVRGSRYEQYF. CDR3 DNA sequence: TGCAGTGCTAGAGATGTGCGGGGAAGCCGCTACGAGCAGTACTTC.

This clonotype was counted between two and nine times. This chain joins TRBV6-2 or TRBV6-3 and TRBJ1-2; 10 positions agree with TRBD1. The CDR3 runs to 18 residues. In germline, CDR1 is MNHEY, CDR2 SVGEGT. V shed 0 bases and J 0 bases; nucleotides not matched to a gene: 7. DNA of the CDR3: TGTGCCAGCAGTTACTCCAGGACAGGGGGGACTTCTAACTATGGCTACACCTTC. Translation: CASSYSRTGGTSNYGYTF.

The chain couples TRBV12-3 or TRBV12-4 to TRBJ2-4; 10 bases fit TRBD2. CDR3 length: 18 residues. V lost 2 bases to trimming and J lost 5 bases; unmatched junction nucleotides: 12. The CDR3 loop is CASSLISWSGRVENIQYF. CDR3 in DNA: TGTGCCAGCAGTTTAATCTCGTGGAGCGGGAGGGTCGAAAACATTCAGTACTTC.

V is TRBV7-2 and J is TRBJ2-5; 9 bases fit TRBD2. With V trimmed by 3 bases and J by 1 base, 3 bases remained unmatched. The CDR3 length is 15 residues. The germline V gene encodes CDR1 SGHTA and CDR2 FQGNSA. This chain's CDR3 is CASSFSGSSQETQYF. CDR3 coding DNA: TGTGCCAGCAGCTTTAGCGGGAGCAGCCAAGAGACCCAGTACTTC.

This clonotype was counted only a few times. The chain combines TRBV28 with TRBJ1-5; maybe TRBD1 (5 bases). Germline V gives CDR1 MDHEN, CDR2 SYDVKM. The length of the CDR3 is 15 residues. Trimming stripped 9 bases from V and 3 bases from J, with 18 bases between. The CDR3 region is CASRLEQAINQPQHF. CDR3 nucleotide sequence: TGTGCCAGTAGACTCGAACAGGCTATCAATCAGCCCCAGCATTTT.

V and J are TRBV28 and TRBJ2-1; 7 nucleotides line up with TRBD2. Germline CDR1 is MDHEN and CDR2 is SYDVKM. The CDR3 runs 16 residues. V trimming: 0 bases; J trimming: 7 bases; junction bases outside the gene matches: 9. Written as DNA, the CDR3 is TGTGCCAGCAGTTTATGGCCCGGGGGGATCAAAAATGAGCAGTTCTTC. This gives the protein CASSLWPGGIKNEQFF.

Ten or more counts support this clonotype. The CDR3 protein is CASSPPVKGNTEAFF. CDR3 sequence (DNA): TGTGCCAGCAGTCCACCAGTCAAGGGGAACACTGAAGCTTTCTTT. The gene calls are TRBV28 and TRBJ1-1; D ambiguous. Germline CDR1 is MDHEN and CDR2 is SYDVKM. V dropped 5 bases and J dropped 1 base, with 14 bases sitting between them. The CDR3 runs to 15 residues.

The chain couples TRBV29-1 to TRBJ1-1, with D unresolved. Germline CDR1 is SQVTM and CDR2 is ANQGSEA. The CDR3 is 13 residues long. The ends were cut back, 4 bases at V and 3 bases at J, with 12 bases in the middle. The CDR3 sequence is CSVAQTIDTEAFF. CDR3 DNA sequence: TGCAGCGTTGCCCAAACAATCGACACTGAAGCTTTCTTT.

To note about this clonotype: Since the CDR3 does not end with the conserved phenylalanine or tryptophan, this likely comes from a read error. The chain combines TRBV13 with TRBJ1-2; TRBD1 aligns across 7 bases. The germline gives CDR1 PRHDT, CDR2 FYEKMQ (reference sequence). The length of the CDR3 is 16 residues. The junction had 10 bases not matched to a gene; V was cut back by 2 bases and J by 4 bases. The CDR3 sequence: CASSLYRGRNLYGYTI. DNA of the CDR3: TGTGCCAGCAGCTTATACAGGGGTCGCAACCTCTATGGCTACACCATC.

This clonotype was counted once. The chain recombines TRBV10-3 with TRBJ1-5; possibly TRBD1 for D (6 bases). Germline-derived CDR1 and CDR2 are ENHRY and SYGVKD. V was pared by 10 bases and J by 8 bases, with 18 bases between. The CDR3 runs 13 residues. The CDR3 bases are TGTGCCACAGCGACAGGAGTGAGGGAGCCCCAGCATTTT. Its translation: CATATGVREPQHF.

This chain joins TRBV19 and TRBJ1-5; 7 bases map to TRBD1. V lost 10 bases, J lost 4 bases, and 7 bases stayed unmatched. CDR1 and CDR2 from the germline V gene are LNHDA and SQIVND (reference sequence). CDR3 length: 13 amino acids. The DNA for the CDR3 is TGTGCCACCCAGACAGGGCGAAATCAGCCCCAGCATTTT. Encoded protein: CATQTGRNQPQHF.

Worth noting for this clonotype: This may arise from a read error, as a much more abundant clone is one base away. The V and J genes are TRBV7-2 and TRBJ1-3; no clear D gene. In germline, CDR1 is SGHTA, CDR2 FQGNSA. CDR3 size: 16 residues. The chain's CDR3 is CDSSLAHGRSGNTIYF. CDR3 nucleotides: TGTGACAGCAGCTTAGCGCACGGCAGGTCTGGAAACACCATATATTTT. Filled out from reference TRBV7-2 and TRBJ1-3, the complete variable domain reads GAGVSQSPSNKVTEKGKDVELRCDPISGHTALYWYRQSLGQGLEFLIYFQGNSAPDKSGLPSDRFSAERTGGSVSTLTIQRTQQEDSAVYLCDSSLAHGRSGNTIYFGEGSWLTVV.

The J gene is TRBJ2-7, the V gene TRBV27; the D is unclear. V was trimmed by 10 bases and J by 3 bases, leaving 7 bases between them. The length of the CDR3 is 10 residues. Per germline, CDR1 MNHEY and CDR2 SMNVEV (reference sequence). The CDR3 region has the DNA TGTGCCACCGGAATCTACGAGCAGTACTTC. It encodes CATGIYEQYF.

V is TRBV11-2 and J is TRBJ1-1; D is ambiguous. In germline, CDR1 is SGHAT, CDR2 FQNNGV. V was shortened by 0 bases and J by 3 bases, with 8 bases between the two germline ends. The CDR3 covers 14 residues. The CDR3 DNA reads TGTGCCAGCAGCTTAGAAAGGACCGACACTGAAGCTTTCTTT. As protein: CASSLERTDTEAFF.

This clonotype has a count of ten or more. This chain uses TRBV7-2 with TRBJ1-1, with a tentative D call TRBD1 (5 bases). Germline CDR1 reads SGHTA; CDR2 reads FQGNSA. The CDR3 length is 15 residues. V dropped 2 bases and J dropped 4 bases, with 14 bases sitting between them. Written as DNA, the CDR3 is TGTGCCAGCAGCTTAAACGCCAGGGTTGGCACTGAAGCTTTCTTT. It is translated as CASSLNARVGTEAFF.

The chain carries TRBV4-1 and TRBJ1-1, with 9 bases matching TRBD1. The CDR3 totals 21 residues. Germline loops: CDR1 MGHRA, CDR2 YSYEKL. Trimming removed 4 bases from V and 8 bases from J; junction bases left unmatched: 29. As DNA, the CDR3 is TGCGCCAGCAGCCCAGCCTCGGGACAGGGAGGGGAATTTTGGAGAAGCGGAGAAGCTTTCTTT. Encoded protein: CASSPASGQGGEFWRSGEAFF.